These T cell receptor beta chains were read from a single sample in a study of OX40 agonist ivuxolimab in advanced cancers. Data came from immunoSEQ multiplex PCR; TCRdb stores just in-frame clones and leaves some out. The repertoire has 35,000 to 50,000 clones, around 89% of them found once; the top ten carry 0.55% to 0.7%. The sequenced sample was CD4+ or CD8+ T cells sorted from blood, obtained in a trial of the OX40 agonist ivuxolimab. These receptors all come from an adult with an advanced solid tumor such as melanoma, head and neck, liver or kidney cancer. Each CDR3 is given with its conserved first and last residue. A D gene is named only where the DNA matches it firmly. Size is omitted from some rows. Given values are once, few, many or a class for expanded clones.

CDR3nt: TGTGCCAGCAGCTTATTCGGCGTTTCCTACGAGCAGTACTTC
CDR3aa: CASSLFGVSYEQYF
abundance: .
len: 14
d_gene: .
j_gene: TRBJ2-7
v_gene: TRBV7-2

CDR3nt: TGTGCCAGCAGCTCGGGGGCCTCCTTGGGCGGGGAGCTGTTTTTT
CDR3aa: CASSSGASLGGELFF
abundance: .
len: 15
d_gene: .
j_gene: TRBJ2-2
v_gene: TRBV11-3

CDR3nt: TGTGCCAGCAGCCCCCCAGAGCGGGGGTATTCAAATGAGCAGTTCTTC
CDR3aa: CASSPPERGYSNEQFF
abundance: once
len: 16
d_gene: TRBD2
j_gene: TRBJ2-1
v_gene: TRBV5-6

CDR3nt: TGTGCCAGCGCCCCCCAGGGGGAGGCCGGGGAGCTGTTTTTT
CDR3aa: CASAPQGEAGELFF
abundance: .
len: 14
d_gene: .
j_gene: TRBJ2-2
v_gene: TRBV7-9

CDR3nt: TGTGCCATCAGTGAGATAAGAGGGGGGGCAAAAGATACGCAGTATTTT
CDR3aa: CAISEIRGGAKDTQYF
abundance: .
len: 16
d_gene: .
j_gene: TRBJ2-3
v_gene: TRBV10-3

CDR3nt: TGTGCCAGCAGCGTTCTACAGACCCCTGGCGAGCAGTACTTC
CDR3aa: CASSVLQTPGEQYF
abundance: .
len: 14
d_gene: .
j_gene: TRBJ2-7
v_gene: TRBV9

CDR3nt: TGTGCCAGCTCTCCGACAGGGGCCCCCGACACTGAAGCTTTCTTT
CDR3aa: CASSPTGAPDTEAFF
abundance: few
len: 15
d_gene: TRBD1
j_gene: TRBJ1-1
v_gene: TRBV18

CDR3nt: TGTGCCAGCAGTGAACAAGGGCCTCGTGAAAAACTGTTTTTT
CDR3aa: CASSEQGPREKLFF
abundance: .
len: 14
d_gene: .
j_gene: TRBJ1-4
v_gene: TRBV2

CDR3nt: TGTGCCAGCAGCCCGGACAGGGGGACAGGCTACACCTTC
CDR3aa: CASSPDRGTGYTF
abundance: .
len: 13
d_gene: TRBD1
j_gene: TRBJ1-2
v_gene: TRBV6-5

CDR3nt: TGTGCCAGCTCCAGTTGGGACACCGGGGAGCTGTTTTTT
CDR3aa: CASSSWDTGELFF
abundance: .
len: 13
d_gene: .
j_gene: TRBJ2-2
v_gene: TRBV6-5

CDR3nt: TGTGCCAGCAGTTTATTTCAGGGCCGGGCTTTCTTT
CDR3aa: CASSLFQGRAFF
abundance: .
len: 12
d_gene: .
j_gene: TRBJ1-1
v_gene: TRBV28

CDR3nt: TGTGCCAGCAGCCAAGTCGGCCTGGGGGAAAAACTGTTTTTT
CDR3aa: CASSQVGLGEKLFF
abundance: .
len: 14
d_gene: .
j_gene: TRBJ1-4
v_gene: TRBV28

CDR3nt: TGTGCCAGTAGTTCCGGACAGGGCCGGAGTGAAAAACTGTTTTTT
CDR3aa: CASSSGQGRSEKLFF
abundance: .
len: 15
d_gene: TRBD1
j_gene: TRBJ1-4
v_gene: TRBV19

CDR3nt: TGTGCCAGTAGTACGCAACAGGGGCGGCCCCAAGAAAAACTGTTTTTT
CDR3aa: CASSTQQGRPQEKLFF
abundance: .
len: 16
d_gene: TRBD1
j_gene: TRBJ1-4
v_gene: TRBV19

CDR3nt: TGTGCCAGCAGTTACAAGGCCCATCGGGGAGAGACCCAGTACTTC
CDR3aa: CASSYKAHRGETQYF
abundance: .
len: 15
d_gene: .
j_gene: TRBJ2-5
v_gene: TRBV6-5

CDR3nt: TGTGCCAGCAGCGCCGCTCCGGGACAGGAGAACACCGGGGAGCTGTTTTTT
CDR3aa: CASSAAPGQENTGELFF
abundance: .
len: 17
d_gene: TRBD1
j_gene: TRBJ2-2
v_gene: TRBV5-5

CDR3nt: TGTGCCAGTAGTATCCCAGGCTACGAGCAGTACTTC
CDR3aa: CASSIPGYEQYF
abundance: .
len: 12
d_gene: .
j_gene: TRBJ2-7
v_gene: TRBV19

CDR3nt: TGTGCCAGCAGATCGACAGGAGACGAGCAGTACTTC
CDR3aa: CASRSTGDEQYF
abundance: .
len: 12
d_gene: .
j_gene: TRBJ2-7
v_gene: TRBV7-9

CDR3nt: TGTGCCAGCAGCTTGGGCAGGGCTAACTATGGCTACACCTTC
CDR3aa: CASSLGRANYGYTF
abundance: once
len: 14
d_gene: .
j_gene: TRBJ1-2
v_gene: TRBV7-8

CDR3nt: TGTGCCAGCAGCTCGGGACAGGGCAACGGGGAGCTGTTTTTT
CDR3aa: CASSSGQGNGELFF
abundance: .
len: 14
d_gene: TRBD1
j_gene: TRBJ2-2
v_gene: TRBV7-2

CDR3nt: TGTGCCAGAAGACCACAAGGTTCTAACTATGGCTACACCTTC
CDR3aa: CARRPQGSNYGYTF
abundance: .
len: 14
d_gene: .
j_gene: TRBJ1-2
v_gene: TRBV5-3

CDR3nt: TGTGCCAGTAGTACCCGGACAGGGGGCGTCCCCGGGGAGCTGTTTTTT
CDR3aa: CASSTRTGGVPGELFF
abundance: .
len: 16
d_gene: TRBD1
j_gene: TRBJ2-2
v_gene: TRBV19

CDR3nt: TGTGCCAGCAGCTTGGCGGCAGGGGTAAACTATGGCTACACCTTC
CDR3aa: CASSLAAGVNYGYTF
abundance: .
len: 15
d_gene: .
j_gene: TRBJ1-2
v_gene: TRBV5-4

CDR3nt: TGTGCCAGCAGCACATTGGACACCTACTCCTACGAGCAGTACTTC
CDR3aa: CASSTLDTYSYEQYF
abundance: .
len: 15
d_gene: .
j_gene: TRBJ2-7
v_gene: TRBV9

CDR3nt: TGCAGCGTTGATATCCGGGATGAGCAGTACTTC
CDR3aa: CSVDIRDEQYF
abundance: .
len: 11
d_gene: .
j_gene: TRBJ2-7
v_gene: TRBV29-1

CDR3nt: TGTGCCAGCTCGTCCGACAGCGCGAACACTGAAGCTTTCTTT
CDR3aa: CASSSDSANTEAFF
abundance: .
len: 14
d_gene: .
j_gene: TRBJ1-1
v_gene: TRBV18

CDR3nt: TGCAGCGTTGAAAGGGTACAGGGGGCAGAGACCCAGTACTTC
CDR3aa: CSVERVQGAETQYF
abundance: .
len: 14
d_gene: TRBD1
j_gene: TRBJ2-5
v_gene: TRBV29-1

CDR3nt: TGCGCCAGCAGGTTTGGCACGACGTATAACTATGGCTACACCTTC
CDR3aa: CASRFGTTYNYGYTF
abundance: .
len: 15
d_gene: .
j_gene: TRBJ1-2
v_gene: TRBV5-1

CDR3nt: TGTGCCATCTCGGACGGCACAGATACGCAGTATTTT
CDR3aa: CAISDGTDTQYF
abundance: once
len: 12
d_gene: .
j_gene: TRBJ2-3
v_gene: TRBV6-6

CDR3nt: TGTGCCAGCAGCTTACGGTGGGGGGCCCCTTACAATGAGCAGTTCTTC
CDR3aa: CASSLRWGAPYNEQFF
abundance: .
len: 16
d_gene: .
j_gene: TRBJ2-1
v_gene: TRBV7-2

CDR3nt: TGCAGCGTTGAAGGGGATGGGGCAAATGAGCAGTTCTTC
CDR3aa: CSVEGDGANEQFF
abundance: .
len: 13
d_gene: .
j_gene: TRBJ2-1
v_gene: TRBV29-1

CDR3nt: TGCAGCGTCGAGGACAGGGAAAACGCGTTAGATACGCAGTATTTT
CDR3aa: CSVEDRENALDTQYF
abundance: .
len: 15
d_gene: TRBD1
j_gene: TRBJ2-3
v_gene: TRBV29-1

CDR3nt: TGTGCCAGCAGTGAACCGATAAGACCCTTGGGAGAGCAGTACTTC
CDR3aa: CASSEPIRPLGEQYF
abundance: once
len: 15
d_gene: .
j_gene: TRBJ2-7
v_gene: TRBV6-1

CDR3nt: TGCAGTGGGGTAGAGAACACTGAAGCTTTCTTT
CDR3aa: CSGVENTEAFF
abundance: .
len: 11
d_gene: .
j_gene: TRBJ1-1
v_gene: TRBV20-1

CDR3nt: TGTGCCAGCAGCTTGAGGGGATGGGATGAGCAGTTCTTC
CDR3aa: CASSLRGWDEQFF
abundance: .
len: 13
d_gene: .
j_gene: TRBJ2-1
v_gene: TRBV5-8

CDR3nt: TGTGCCAGCTCACCACCCGCCAACTATGGCTACACCTTC
CDR3aa: CASSPPANYGYTF
abundance: .
len: 13
d_gene: .
j_gene: TRBJ1-2
v_gene: TRBV18

CDR3nt: TGTGCCACCAGCCCCGGAAGGGGGGGGGCGGGCCCAGATACGCAGTATTTT
CDR3aa: CATSPGRGGAGPDTQYF
abundance: once
len: 17
d_gene: .
j_gene: TRBJ2-3
v_gene: TRBV15

CDR3nt: TGTGCCAGCAGGGGTCGCGGGGGTTCCAATGAGCAGTTCTTC
CDR3aa: CASRGRGGSNEQFF
abundance: .
len: 14
d_gene: TRBD2
j_gene: TRBJ2-1
v_gene: TRBV5-6

CDR3nt: TGTGCCAGCAGTCTAGGAACCCAGTACCCCGTCCCGGGCTACACCTTC
CDR3aa: CASSLGTQYPVPGYTF
abundance: .
len: 16
d_gene: .
j_gene: TRBJ1-2
v_gene: TRBV6-6

CDR3nt: TGCGCCAGCAGCCAAGACGATCGGGCAGGGTGGGAGACCCAGTACTTC
CDR3aa: CASSQDDRAGWETQYF
abundance: .
len: 16
d_gene: .
j_gene: TRBJ2-5
v_gene: TRBV4-1

CDR3nt: TGTGCCAGCAACCCGGGACAGGGTGGGAGCGGGGAGCTGTTTTTT
CDR3aa: CASNPGQGGSGELFF
abundance: .
len: 15
d_gene: TRBD1
j_gene: TRBJ2-2
v_gene: TRBV6-1

CDR3nt: TGTGCCAGCAGTTTAAACAGGGGAATAGTCTATGGCTACACCTTC
CDR3aa: CASSLNRGIVYGYTF
abundance: .
len: 15
d_gene: TRBD1
j_gene: TRBJ1-2
v_gene: TRBV28

CDR3nt: TGTGCCAGCAGCGTTGGACAGGGGAACTATGGCTACACCTTC
CDR3aa: CASSVGQGNYGYTF
abundance: few
len: 14
d_gene: TRBD1
j_gene: TRBJ1-2
v_gene: TRBV9

CDR3nt: TGCGCCAGCAGCCCTTCCAGGGTTGGTGACTATGGCTACACCTTC
CDR3aa: CASSPSRVGDYGYTF
abundance: .
len: 15
d_gene: .
j_gene: TRBJ1-2
v_gene: TRBV5-1

CDR3nt: TGTGCCAGTAGTATGGACAGGGGCTCCTTAGACTATGGCTACACCTTC
CDR3aa: CASSMDRGSLDYGYTF
abundance: .
len: 16
d_gene: TRBD1
j_gene: TRBJ1-2
v_gene: TRBV19

CDR3nt: TGCAGCGTTGGGTCCGGGACAGGGAACTATGGCTACACCTTC
CDR3aa: CSVGSGTGNYGYTF
abundance: .
len: 14
d_gene: TRBD1
j_gene: TRBJ1-2
v_gene: TRBV29-1

CDR3nt: TGTGCCAGCAGCCGAAGCAGGGGCAATTCACCCCTCCACTTT
CDR3aa: CASSRSRGNSPLHF
abundance: .
len: 14
d_gene: .
j_gene: TRBJ1-6
v_gene: TRBV7-2

CDR3nt: TGCGCCAGCAGCTTGGCCTTAGGACGTGGGGTGGCTGAGCAGTTCTTC
CDR3aa: CASSLALGRGVAEQFF
abundance: .
len: 16
d_gene: .
j_gene: TRBJ2-1
v_gene: TRBV5-1

CDR3nt: TGCGCCAGCAGCTTCGCGTCGGGAAACACCATATATTTT
CDR3aa: CASSFASGNTIYF
abundance: .
len: 13
d_gene: .
j_gene: TRBJ1-3
v_gene: TRBV5-1

CDR3nt: TGTGCCAGCAGTCGGCCCACAGGGTCCTACGAGCAGTACTTC
CDR3aa: CASSRPTGSYEQYF
abundance: .
len: 14
d_gene: .
j_gene: TRBJ2-7
v_gene: TRBV28

CDR3nt: TGTGCCAGCAGCCCGTGGGGGGCTCAAAGCACAGATACGCAGTATTTT
CDR3aa: CASSPWGAQSTDTQYF
abundance: .
len: 16
d_gene: .
j_gene: TRBJ2-3
v_gene: TRBV27

CDR3nt: TGTGCCAGCAGCCCAAGGGGCGGGGTGTTGGACAATGAGCAGTTCTTC
CDR3aa: CASSPRGGVLDNEQFF
abundance: few
len: 16
d_gene: .
j_gene: TRBJ2-1
v_gene: TRBV5-5

CDR3nt: TGCAGCACGAAACCAGGGGGACCTGGAAACACCATATATTTT
CDR3aa: CSTKPGGPGNTIYF
abundance: .
len: 14
d_gene: TRBD1
j_gene: TRBJ1-3
v_gene: TRBV29-1

CDR3nt: TGTGCCAGCAGTGAGTCCGGCAGGTTCTACGAGCAGTACTTC
CDR3aa: CASSESGRFYEQYF
abundance: .
len: 14
d_gene: .
j_gene: TRBJ2-7
v_gene: TRBV2

CDR3nt: TGTGCCAGCAGCGGCGGATTCGGTTTCTCCTACGAGCAGTACTTC
CDR3aa: CASSGGFGFSYEQYF
abundance: once
len: 15
d_gene: .
j_gene: TRBJ2-7
v_gene: TRBV5-4

CDR3nt: TGTGCCAGCAGCAAGCAGGGTAACTATGGCTACACCTTC
CDR3aa: CASSKQGNYGYTF
abundance: .
len: 13
d_gene: .
j_gene: TRBJ1-2
v_gene: TRBV7-2

CDR3nt: TGTGCCAGCAGCTTAGTTCCCTGGGGCAATGAGCAGTTCTTC
CDR3aa: CASSLVPWGNEQFF
abundance: .
len: 14
d_gene: .
j_gene: TRBJ2-1
v_gene: TRBV7-2

CDR3nt: TGTGCCAGCTCACCCGGACAGGGGGCTTACACTGAAGCTTTCTTT
CDR3aa: CASSPGQGAYTEAFF
abundance: .
len: 15
d_gene: TRBD1
j_gene: TRBJ1-1
v_gene: TRBV18